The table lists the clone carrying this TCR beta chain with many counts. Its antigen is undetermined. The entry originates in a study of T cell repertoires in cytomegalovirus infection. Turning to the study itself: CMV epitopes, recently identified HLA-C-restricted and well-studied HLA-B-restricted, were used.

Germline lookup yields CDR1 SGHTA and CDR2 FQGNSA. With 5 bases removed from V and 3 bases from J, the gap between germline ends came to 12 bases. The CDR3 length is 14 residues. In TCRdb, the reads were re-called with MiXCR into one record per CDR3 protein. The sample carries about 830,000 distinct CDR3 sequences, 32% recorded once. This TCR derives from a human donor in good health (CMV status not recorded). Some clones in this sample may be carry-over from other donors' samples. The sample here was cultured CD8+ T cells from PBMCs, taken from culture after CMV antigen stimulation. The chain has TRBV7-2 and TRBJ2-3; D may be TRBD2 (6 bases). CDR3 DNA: TGTGCCAGCAGCCCGATTAGCGGAACAGATACGCAGTATTTT. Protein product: CASSPISGTDTQYF.